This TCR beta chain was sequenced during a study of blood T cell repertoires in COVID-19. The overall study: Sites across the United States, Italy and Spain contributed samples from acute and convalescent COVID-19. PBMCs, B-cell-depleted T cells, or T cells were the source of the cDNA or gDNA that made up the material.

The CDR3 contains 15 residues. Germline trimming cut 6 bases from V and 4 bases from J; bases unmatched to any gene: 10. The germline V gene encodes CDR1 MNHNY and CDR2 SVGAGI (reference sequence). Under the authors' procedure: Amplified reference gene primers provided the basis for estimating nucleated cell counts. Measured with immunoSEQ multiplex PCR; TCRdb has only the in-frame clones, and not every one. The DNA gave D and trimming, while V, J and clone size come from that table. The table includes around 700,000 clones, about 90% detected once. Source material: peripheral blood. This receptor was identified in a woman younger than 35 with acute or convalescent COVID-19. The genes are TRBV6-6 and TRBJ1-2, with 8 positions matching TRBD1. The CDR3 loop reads CASRGAGGEPYGYTF. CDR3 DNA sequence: TGTGCCAGCAGAGGGGCAGGGGGCGAACCCTATGGCTACACCTTC.